One sample yielded the 30 T cell receptor beta chains listed below, sequenced in a study of response to subunit inactivated influenza vaccine. TCRdb called the RT-PCR reads again in MiXCR, with one record for every CDR3 protein. In the table there are fewer than 600,000 distinct CDR3 sequences, approximately 7.2% of which are singletons. The sample in question was PBMCs from blood, obtained less than 30 months after vaccination. The receptors shown here come from a man aged 50 to 75 who received an inactivated influenza vaccine.

This chain links TRBV7-6 with TRBJ2-1; perhaps D is TRBD1 or TRBD2 (5 bases each). This CDR3 comprises 15 residues. The V gene lost 5 bases and the J gene lost 4 bases, with 15 bases spanning the gap. CDR1 and CDR2 (germline): SGHVS, FNYEAQ. The CDR3 DNA sequence: TGTGCCAGCAGCCGAAAGGGACCCGGATACAATGAGCAGTTCTTC. Amino acids: CASSRKGPGYNEQFF. Complete variable domain (other parts from reference TRBV7-6 and TRBJ2-1): GAGVSQSPRYKVTKRGQDVALRCDPISGHVSLYWYRQALGQGPEFLTYFNYEAQQDKSGLPNDRFSAERPEGSISTLTIQRTEQRDSAMYRCASSRKGPGYNEQFFGPGTRLTVL.

This sequence joins TRBV20-1 and TRBJ2-7; D possibly corresponds to TRBD2 (5 bases). Germline V gene lookup returns CDR1 DFQATT and CDR2 SNEGSKA (reference sequence). V gave up 6 bases and J gave up 3 bases, with 18 bases separating them. This CDR3 is built from 14 residues. The CDR3 sequence: CSAPPEGLYYEQYF. The CDR3 DNA follows: TGCAGTGCCCCCCCCGAAGGACTCTACTACGAGCAGTACTTC.

This chain connects TRBV7-9 to TRBJ2-7; 8 bases are shared with TRBD1. This CDR3 comprises 15 residues. Germline V CDR1 and CDR2: SEHNR, FQNEAQ (reference sequence). V shed 5 bases, J shed 4 bases, and the junction held 10 bases outside the gene matches. CDR3 region: CASSHTPQGAYEQYF. As DNA, the CDR3 is TGTGCCAGCAGCCATACCCCTCAGGGGGCTTACGAGCAGTACTTC.

The rearrangement joins TRBV20-1 to TRBJ2-5, with 11 positions matching TRBD1. The junction had 10 bases not matched to a gene; V was cut back by 0 bases and J by 4 bases. The V gene's germline CDR1 is DFQATT and CDR2 SNEGSKA (reference sequence). The CDR3 totals 17 residues. The CDR3 DNA reads TGCAGTGCTAGAGACCTCCTGGACAGGGGGCGAGGAGAGACCCAGTACTTC. Amino acids: CSARDLLDRGRGETQYF.

This chain connects TRBV20-1 to TRBJ1-2; no clear D gene. Germline lookup yields CDR1 DFQATT and CDR2 SNEGSKA (reference sequence). Trimming took off 3 bases at V and 8 bases at J, with 13 bases between the two ends. This CDR3 region has 12 residues. The CDR3 coding sequence is TGCAGTGCTAGGGACGCTGCCCGGGGCTACACCTTC. It codes for CSARDAARGYTF.

This clonotype was detected only a few times. This chain connects TRBV12-3 or TRBV12-4 to TRBJ2-1; D unresolved. This CDR3 has 15 amino acids. The V and J ends lost 6 bases and 5 bases respectively, with 17 bases between them. The CDR3, as DNA: TGTGCCAGCAGCCTTTACACCCGGTATGACAATGAGCAGTTCTTC. As protein: CASSLYTRYDNEQFF.

This clonotype was observed many times. The chain is built from TRBV12-3 or TRBV12-4 and TRBJ2-2; D remains unclear. V was cut by 6 bases and J by 8 bases, with 7 bases left in between. This CDR3 is built from 11 residues. CDR3 nucleotides: TGTGCCAGCAGCCAAGGAGGGGAGCTGTTTTTT. It encodes CASSQGGELFF.

This clonotype was counted many times. The chain links TRBV9 to TRBJ2-3; D possibly corresponds to TRBD1 (6 bases). The CDR3 totals 15 residues. CDR1 SGDLS and CDR2 YYNGEE come from the germline V gene. Trimming stripped 0 bases from V and 1 base from J, with 9 bases between. The CDR3 region has the DNA TGTGCCAGCAGCGTAGCAGGGGTGGGCACAGATACGCAGTATTTT. It encodes CASSVAGVGTDTQYF.

There are many counts of this clonotype. The chain carries TRBV12-3 or TRBV12-4 and TRBJ2-3; 8 bases fit TRBD2. After removal of 4 bases from V and 2 bases from J, the junction contained 2 bases not matched to a gene. This CDR3 is built from 14 residues. CDR3 residues: CASSSGLATDTQYF. The DNA of the CDR3 is TGTGCCAGCAGTTCCGGACTAGCCACAGATACGCAGTATTTT.

The CDR3 DNA is TGCAGTGCTAGAGAGGTTACGGGACACACTGAAGCTTTCTTT. This translates into CSAREVTGHTEAFF. The chain joins TRBV20-1 to TRBJ1-1; the D gene is possibly TRBD1 (5 bases). The CDR3 consists of 14 residues. The germline V gene encodes CDR1 DFQATT and CDR2 SNEGSKA (reference sequence). Trimming took off 0 bases at V and 3 bases at J, with 11 bases between the two ends.

The V and J genes are TRBV9 and TRBJ2-2; 14 bases fit TRBD2. Germline CDR1 is SGDLS and CDR2 is YYNGEE. The junction had 11 bases not matched to a gene; V was cut back by 3 bases and J by 4 bases. The CDR3 length is 19 residues. Here the CDR3 reads CASSARGLAGGPFTGELFF. The CDR3 DNA is TGTGCCAGCAGCGCCCGTGGACTAGCGGGGGGCCCATTCACCGGGGAGCTGTTTTTT.

The table lists this clonotype with a few counts. This chain uses TRBV11-1 with TRBJ2-3; D is uncertain. Germline CDR1 reads SGHAT; CDR2 reads FQDESV (reference sequence). Trimming shortened V by 5 bases and J by 6 bases, and 12 bases separated the two germline ends. The CDR3 is 13 residues long. CDR3 region: CASSGREMDTQYF. CDR3 in DNA: TGTGCCAGCAGCGGGCGAGAGATGGATACGCAGTATTTT.

Only one count was recorded for this clonotype. The CDR3 nucleotides are TGTGCCAGCAGCCAAGGTCCTTCTGGGGCCAACGTCCTGACTTTC. Protein sequence: CASSQGPSGANVLTF. This chain uses TRBV13 with TRBJ2-6, with D uncertain. V lost 5 bases to trimming and J lost 1 base, with 9 bases between them. The germline CDR1 and CDR2 sequences are PRHDT and FYEKMQ (reference sequence). CDR3 length equals 15 residues. Combining the CDR3 with reference TRBV13 and TRBJ2-6 gives the whole variable domain AAGVIQSPRHLIKEKRETATLKCYPIPRHDTVYWYQQGPGQDPQFLISFYEKMQSDKGSIPDRFSAQQFSDYHSELNMSSLELGDSALYFCASSQGPSGANVLTFGAGSRLTVL.

The CDR3 reads CASSRMRDYEQYF. The CDR3 DNA sequence: TGTGCCAGCAGTCGGATGAGGGACTACGAGCAGTACTTC. The genes are TRBV2 and TRBJ2-7; a weak D match, TRBD2 (5 bases). This CDR3 contains 13 residues. From germline, CDR1 is SNHLY and CDR2 FYNNEI. Between the trimmed V and J ends, which lost 5 bases and 3 bases, there was a span of 11 bases. The complete variable domain, with remaining parts taken from reference TRBV2 and TRBJ2-7, reads EPEVTQTPSHQVTQMGQEVILRCVPISNHLYFYWYRQILGQKVEFLVSFYNNEISEKSEIFDDQFSVERPDGSNFTLKIRSTKLEDSAMYFCASSRMRDYEQYFGPGTRLTVT.

The table lists this clonotype with a few counts. The chain employs TRBV7-2 and TRBJ2-7; 10 positions match TRBD1. From germline, CDR1 is SGHTA and CDR2 FQGNSA. The J segment lost 7 bases and the V segment lost 1 base, leaving 4 bases of the junction unmatched. This CDR3 has 14 residues. CDR3: CASSLGTGGWEQYF. In DNA, the CDR3 is TGTGCCAGCAGCTTAGGGACAGGGGGTTGGGAGCAGTACTTC.

The table lists this clonotype with many counts. This chain links TRBV2 with TRBJ1-5; perhaps TRBD1 as D (5 bases). Trimming took off 2 bases at V and 2 bases at J, with 19 bases between the two ends. Germline V gene sequence: CDR1 SNHLY, CDR2 FYNNEI. This CDR3 contains 18 residues. The chain's CDR3 is CASSEREGSQSGNQPQHF. The DNA for the CDR3 is TGTGCCAGCAGTGAAAGGGAGGGGAGCCAGAGCGGCAATCAGCCCCAGCATTTT.

This clonotype showed up just a few times. The chain has TRBV9 and TRBJ2-2; D is tentatively TRBD1 or TRBD2 (5 bases each). CDR1 and CDR2 from the germline V gene are SGDLS and YYNGEE. The CDR3 extends over 16 amino acids. V gave up 4 bases and J gave up 1 base, with 14 bases separating them. Here the CDR3 DNA reads TGTGCCAGCAGCTCCCTGAGAGGGGTGAACACCGGGGAGCTGTTTTTT. Translated, it gives CASSSLRGVNTGELFF.

This clonotype showed up many times. The genes are TRBV10-3 and TRBJ2-5; no firm D call. V lost 6 bases to trimming and J lost 3 bases, with 14 bases between them. This CDR3 contains 14 residues. The germline V gene has CDR1 ENHRY and CDR2 SYGVKD. The CDR3 DNA reads as TGTGCCATCAGGGGTATCCTTGGGGAAGAGACCCAGTACTTC. Protein product: CAIRGILGEETQYF.

The CDR3 DNA reads as TGTGCCAGCATACTGGCTAGGGCACTCACAGATACGCAGTATTTT. This gives the protein CASILARALTDTQYF. The chain combines TRBV2 with TRBJ2-3; no clear D gene. Germline V gene sequence: CDR1 SNHLY, CDR2 FYNNEI. The CDR3 contains 15 residues. The germline V and J ends were trimmed by 7 bases and 2 bases, with 16 bases remaining between them.

The table lists this clonotype with many counts. The DNA of the CDR3 is TGCAGTGTCCAGACTAGCCAAAGCTCCTACAATGAGCAGTTCTTC. Its translation: CSVQTSQSSYNEQFF. The genes are TRBV20-1 and TRBJ2-1; TRBD2 matches 7 bases. The CDR3 loop spans 15 amino acids. The V segment lost 7 bases and the J segment 0 bases; nucleotides outside the gene matches: 9. Germline V gene data show CDR1 as DFQATT and CDR2 as SNEGSKA (reference sequence).

The chain employs TRBV29-1 and TRBJ2-5, with a tentative D call TRBD2 (5 bases). Trimming cost V 5 bases and J 1 base, with 14 bases left between them. CDR1 is SQVTM, CDR2 ANQGSEA, per germline. The CDR3 is 14 residues long. CDR3 DNA sequence: TGCAGCGTTTGCCTGGGCGCGGGCCAAGAGACCCAGTACTTC. It yields the protein CSVCLGAGQETQYF.

At least ten counts were recorded for this clonotype. J is TRBJ2-5 and V is TRBV20-1; no clear D. The V gene lost 5 bases and the J gene lost 5 bases, with 9 bases spanning the gap. The CDR3 covers 11 residues. Germline-derived CDR1 and CDR2 are DFQATT and SNEGSKA (reference sequence). In nucleotides, the CDR3 is TGCAGTGCTCCACAGCTGGAGACCCAGTACTTC. Encoded protein: CSAPQLETQYF.

This clonotype was counted many times. The DNA for the CDR3 is TGTGCCAGCAGCTTAGGTGGCGCGTGGCAGATCTCCTACAATGAGCAGTTCTTC. It specifies CASSLGGAWQISYNEQFF. The V gene is TRBV11-3, the J gene TRBJ2-1; D gene ambiguous. V shed 1 base and J shed 0 bases, with 16 bases lying between them. CDR3 length: 18 residues. Per germline, CDR1 SGHNT and CDR2 YENEEA.

This chain joins TRBV20-1 and TRBJ2-7, with a weak D call TRBD1 (6 bases). The CDR3 extends over 14 amino acids. Between the trimmed V and J ends, which lost 5 bases and 0 bases, there was a span of 14 bases. CDR1 and CDR2 from the germline V gene are DFQATT and SNEGSKA (reference sequence). CDR3 nucleotide sequence: TGCAGTGCTGTTCAACAGGGCGGCTCCTACGAGCAGTACTTC. This encodes CSAVQQGGSYEQYF.

This clonotype showed up many times. The J gene is TRBJ1-5, the V gene TRBV6-1; D gene ambiguous. The CDR3 length is 14 residues. V gave up 8 bases and J gave up 2 bases, with 13 bases separating them. In germline, CDR1 is MNHNS, CDR2 SASEGT. The CDR3: CASSAGDGNQPQHF. The CDR3 bases are TGTGCCAGCTCGGCAGGAGATGGCAATCAGCCCCAGCATTTT.

This clonotype was seen a few times. The rearrangement joins TRBV29-1 to TRBJ1-1; D unclear. Germline V gene lookup returns CDR1 SQVTM and CDR2 ANQGSEA. This CDR3 is built from 14 residues. V lost 3 bases and J 0 bases, leaving 11 bases between the germline ends. The CDR3 reads CSVEGRAMNTEAFF. The CDR3, as DNA: TGCAGCGTTGAGGGCAGAGCCATGAACACTGAAGCTTTCTTT.

In its sample, this clonotype was seen a few times. The chain uses TRBV4-3 and TRBJ2-3, with 7 bases fitting TRBD2. With V trimmed by 2 bases and J by 5 bases, 7 bases remained unmatched. The CDR3 runs 15 residues. Looked up from germline, CDR1 is LGHNA and CDR2 is YSLEER. The CDR3 sequence: CASSQTRTSLDTQYF. The CDR3 region has the DNA TGCGCCAGCAGCCAAACTCGGACTAGTTTAGATACGCAGTATTTT.

The chain couples TRBV4-1 to TRBJ2-1, with D possibly being TRBD2 (6 bases). Deletions cut 0 bases from V and 7 bases from J, with 16 bases between. The CDR3 loop spans 16 amino acids. Germline V lookup: CDR1 MGHRA, CDR2 YSYEKL. CDR3 DNA sequence: TGCGCCAGCAGCCAAGATCCGGGAGAAGGTGGGAATGAGCAGTTCTTC. Translated: CASSQDPGEGGNEQFF.

The chain joins TRBV29-1 to TRBJ2-1, with D possibly being TRBD2 (6 bases). V gave up 6 bases and J gave up 15 bases, with 18 bases separating them. The CDR3 is 11 residues long. CDR1 and CDR2 (germline): SQVTM, ANQGSEA. The CDR3 loop reads CSVRSSAGLFF. CDR3 nucleotides: TGCAGCGTCCGTTCTAGCGCCGGGTTGTTCTTC.

The sample holds a few counts of this clonotype. This chain joins TRBV14 and TRBJ1-4; D not certain. Per the germline V gene, CDR1 is SGHDN and CDR2 is FVKESK. There are 13 residues in the CDR3. Deletions cut 0 bases from V and 10 bases from J, with 9 bases between. The CDR3 DNA sequence: TGTGCCAGCAGCCAAGAAAGGATTGGAAAACTGTTTTTT. Protein sequence: CASSQERIGKLFF. Combining the CDR3 with reference TRBV14 and TRBJ1-4 gives the whole variable domain EAGVTQFPSHSVIEKGQTVTLRCDPISGHDNLYWYRRVMGKEIKFLLHFVKESKQDESGMPNNRFLAERTGGTYSTLKVQPAELEDSGVYFCASSQERIGKLFFGSGTQLSVL.